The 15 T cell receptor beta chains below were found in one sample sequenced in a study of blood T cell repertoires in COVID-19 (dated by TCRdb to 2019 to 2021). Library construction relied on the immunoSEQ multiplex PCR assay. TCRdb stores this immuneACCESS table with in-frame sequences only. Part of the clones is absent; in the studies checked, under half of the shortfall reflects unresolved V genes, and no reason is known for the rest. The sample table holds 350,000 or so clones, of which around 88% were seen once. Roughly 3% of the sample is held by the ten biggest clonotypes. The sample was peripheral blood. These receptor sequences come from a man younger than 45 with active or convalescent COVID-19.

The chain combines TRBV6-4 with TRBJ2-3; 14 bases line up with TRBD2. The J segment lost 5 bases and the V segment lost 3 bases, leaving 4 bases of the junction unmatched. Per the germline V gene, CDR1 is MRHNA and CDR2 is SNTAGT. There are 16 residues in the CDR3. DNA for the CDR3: TGTGCCAGCAGTGAGACTAGCGGGGGGGCCGTAGATACGCAGTATTTT. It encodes CASSETSGGAVDTQYF.

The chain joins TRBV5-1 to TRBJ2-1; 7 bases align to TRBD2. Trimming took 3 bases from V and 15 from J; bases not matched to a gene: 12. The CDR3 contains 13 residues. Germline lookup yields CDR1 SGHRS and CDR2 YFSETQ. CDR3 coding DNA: TGCGCCAGCAGCTCCCTCCCTAGCGGAGCGTTGTTCTTC. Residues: CASSSLPSGALFF.

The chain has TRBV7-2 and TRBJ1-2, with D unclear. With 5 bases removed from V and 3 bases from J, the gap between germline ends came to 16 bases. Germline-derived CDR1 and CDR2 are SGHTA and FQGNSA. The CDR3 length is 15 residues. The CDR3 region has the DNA TGTGCCAGCAGCCCCGGCGGGAGGGTTTACTATGGCTACACCTTC. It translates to CASSPGGRVYYGYTF.

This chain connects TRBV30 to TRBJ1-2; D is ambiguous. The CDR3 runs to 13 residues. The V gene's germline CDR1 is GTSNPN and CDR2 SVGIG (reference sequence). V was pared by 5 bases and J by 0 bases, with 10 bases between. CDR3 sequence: CAWGRLANYGYTF. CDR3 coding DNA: TGTGCCTGGGGACGGTTAGCTAACTATGGCTACACCTTC.

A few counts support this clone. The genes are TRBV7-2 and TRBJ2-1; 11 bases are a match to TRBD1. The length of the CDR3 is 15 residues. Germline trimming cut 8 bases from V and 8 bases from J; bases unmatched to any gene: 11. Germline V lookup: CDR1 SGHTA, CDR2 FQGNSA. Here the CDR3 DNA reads TGTGCCAGCGAGTGGGGACAGGGGGGAGTATATGAGCAGTTCTTC. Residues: CASEWGQGGVYEQFF.

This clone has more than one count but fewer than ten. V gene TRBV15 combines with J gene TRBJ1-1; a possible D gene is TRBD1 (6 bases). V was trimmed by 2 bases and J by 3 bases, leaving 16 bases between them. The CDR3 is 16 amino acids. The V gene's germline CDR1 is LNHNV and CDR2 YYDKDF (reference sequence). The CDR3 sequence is CATSRPLYRVDTEAFF. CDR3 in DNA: TGTGCCACCAGCAGACCCCTATACAGGGTGGACACTGAAGCTTTCTTT.

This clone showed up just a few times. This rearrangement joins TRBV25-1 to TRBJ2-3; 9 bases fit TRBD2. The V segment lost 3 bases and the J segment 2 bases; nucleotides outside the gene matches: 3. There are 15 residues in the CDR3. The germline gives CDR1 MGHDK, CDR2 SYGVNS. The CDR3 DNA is TGTGCCAGCAGTGAGACTAGCGGAATCACAGATACGCAGTATTTT. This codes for CASSETSGITDTQYF.

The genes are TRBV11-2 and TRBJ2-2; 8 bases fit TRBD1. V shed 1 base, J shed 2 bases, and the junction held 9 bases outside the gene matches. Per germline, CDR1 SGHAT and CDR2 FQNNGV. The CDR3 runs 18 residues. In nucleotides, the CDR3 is TGTGCCAGCAGCTTAGGGCGGCTGGGACAGGTCAACACCGGGGAGCTGTTTTTT. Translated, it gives CASSLGRLGQVNTGELFF.

The CDR3 DNA follows: TGTGCCAGCAGGAATTCGGGCGAGCAGTACTTC. Its translation: CASRNSGEQYF. This sequence joins TRBV6-5 and TRBJ2-7; no firm D call. The CDR3 is 11 residues long. Germline CDR1 MNHEY, CDR2 SVGAGI. Between the trimmed V and J ends, which lost 6 bases and 6 bases, there was a span of 9 bases.

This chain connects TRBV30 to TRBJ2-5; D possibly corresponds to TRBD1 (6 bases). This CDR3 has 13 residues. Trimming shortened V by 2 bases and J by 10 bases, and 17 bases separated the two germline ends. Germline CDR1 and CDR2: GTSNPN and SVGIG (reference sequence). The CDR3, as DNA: TGTGCCTGGAGTTCAGGGGCCGAGGATGTCCAGTACTTC. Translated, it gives CAWSSGAEDVQYF.

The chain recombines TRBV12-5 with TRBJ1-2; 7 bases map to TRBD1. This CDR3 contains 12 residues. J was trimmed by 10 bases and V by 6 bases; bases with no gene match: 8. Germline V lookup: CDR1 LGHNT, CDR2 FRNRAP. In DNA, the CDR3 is TGTGCTAGTGGGACATCACAGGGGAACTACACCTTC. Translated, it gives CASGTSQGNYTF.

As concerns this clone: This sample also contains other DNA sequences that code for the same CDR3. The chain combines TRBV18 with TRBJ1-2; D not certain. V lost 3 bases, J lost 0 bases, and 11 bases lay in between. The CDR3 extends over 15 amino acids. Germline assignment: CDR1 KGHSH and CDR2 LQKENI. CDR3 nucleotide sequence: TGTGCCAGCTCACCCTCGGGAGGGACTAACTATGGCTACACCTTC. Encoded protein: CASSPSGGTNYGYTF.

The CDR3 DNA reads as TGTGCCAGCAGCCGGGACAGCAACAATGAGCAGTTCTTC. Translation gives CASSRDSNNEQFF. The chain joins TRBV14 to TRBJ2-1; 7 bases align to TRBD1. The CDR3 runs to 13 residues. After removal of 4 bases from V and 5 bases from J, the junction contained 2 bases not matched to a gene. Germline assignment: CDR1 SGHDN and CDR2 FVKESK.

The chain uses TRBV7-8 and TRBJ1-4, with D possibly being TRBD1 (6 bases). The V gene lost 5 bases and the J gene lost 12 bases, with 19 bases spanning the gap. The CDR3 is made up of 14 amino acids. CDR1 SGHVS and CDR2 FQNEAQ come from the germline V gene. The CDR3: CASSPRGLMKELFF. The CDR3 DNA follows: TGTGCCAGCAGCCCGAGGGGGTTAATGAAGGAACTGTTTTTT.

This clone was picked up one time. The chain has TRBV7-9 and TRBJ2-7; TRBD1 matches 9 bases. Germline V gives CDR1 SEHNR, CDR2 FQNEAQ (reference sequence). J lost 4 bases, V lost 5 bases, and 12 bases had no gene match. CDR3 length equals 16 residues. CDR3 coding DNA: TGTGCCAGCAGCCCGAGGATCGGACAGGGGTTTTACGAGCAGTACTTC. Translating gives CASSPRIGQGFYEQYF.